The 5 T cell receptor beta chains below all came from one sample that was sequenced in a study of cytomegalovirus exposure and HLA in healthy donors. The primer mix had 60 Vbeta and 13 Jbeta primers. Sequencing used immunoSEQ multiplex PCR; TCRdb keeps in-frame clones, though not all of them. Of approximately 85,000 clones listed, about three fifths are singletons. The specimen was PBMCs. The receptors stem from a woman aged 25 to 39 in good health and CMV-seropositive.

The J gene is TRBJ2-3, the V gene TRBV4-1, with 8 bases aligning to TRBD2. CDR1 and CDR2 (germline): MGHRA, YSYEKL. The CDR3 has 19 amino acids. With V trimmed by 4 bases and J by 2 bases, 17 bases remained unmatched. The CDR3 DNA follows: TGCGCCAGCAGCCGAACCCCCGGCCAAGCGGGGGAGCTCACAGATACGCAGTATTTT. It codes for CASSRTPGQAGELTDTQYF.

CDR3 coding DNA: TGTGCCAGCAGTATGGTAGCGAACAATGAGCAGTTCTTC. It translates to CASSMVANNEQFF. The J gene is TRBJ2-1, the V gene TRBV28, with D tentatively TRBD2 (5 bases). Trimming cost V 5 bases and J 5 bases, with 10 bases left between them. Germline values: CDR1 MDHEN, CDR2 SYDVKM. The CDR3 consists of 13 residues.

J is TRBJ2-1 and V is TRBV5-1; D is possibly TRBD2 (6 bases). Germline CDR1 is SGHRS and CDR2 is YFSETQ. The CDR3 runs to 16 residues. V lost 4 bases to trimming and J lost 2 bases, with 16 bases between them. DNA for the CDR3: TGCGCCAGCAGCCAACAGTCGGGACTCCCCTACAATGAGCAGTTCTTC. Protein: CASSQQSGLPYNEQFF. The variable domain in full, with the rest retrieved from reference TRBV5-1 and TRBJ2-1, is KAGVTQTPRYLIKTRGQQVTLSCSPISGHRSVSWYQQTPGQGLQFLFEYFSETQRNKGNFPGRFSGRQFSNSRSEMNVSTLELGDSALYLCASSQQSGLPYNEQFFGPGTRLTVL.

V gene TRBV7-9 combines with J gene TRBJ2-7; 9 positions match TRBD2. Germline CDR1 SEHNR, CDR2 FQNEAQ (reference sequence). The CDR3 has 14 residues. V was pared by 1 base and J by 3 bases, with 1 base of the junction left unmatched. The CDR3 DNA follows: TGTGCCAGCAGCTTAGGACTAGCGGACTACGAGCAGTACTTC. Translated: CASSLGLADYEQYF. Using reference TRBV7-9 and TRBJ2-7 for the parts outside the CDR3, the full variable domain is DTGVSQNPRHKITKRGQNVTFRCDPISEHNRLYWYRQTLGQGPEFLTYFQNEAQLEKSRLLSDRFSAERPKGSFSTLEIQRTEQGDSAMYLCASSLGLADYEQYFGPGTRLTVT.

This clone was detected a few times. The chain is built from TRBV6-6 and TRBJ1-5; D remains ambiguous. Germline-derived CDR1 and CDR2 are MNHNY and SVGAGI (reference sequence). The CDR3 is 15 amino acids. The germline V and J ends were trimmed by 2 bases and 0 bases, with 8 bases remaining between them. The CDR3 here is CASSYTSPSNQPQHF. Written as DNA, the CDR3 is TGTGCCAGCAGTTACACGAGCCCTAGCAATCAGCCCCAGCATTTT.